What follows are 28 T cell receptor beta chains derived from one specimen sequenced in a study of shared T cell receptors in the human thymus. Clones were read by immunoSEQ multiplex PCR, and TCRdb kept only the in-frame ones, dropping some. The sample consists of 65,000 to 70,000 clones, 90% to 95% of them appearing once. The specimen sequenced was thymocytes. The receptor source for this set is a human donor.

This clone was seen only once. The chain employs TRBV5-1 and TRBJ2-1; 7 bases agree with TRBD2. Germline CDR1 reads SGHRS; CDR2 reads YFSETQ. The CDR3 is 17 amino acids. J gave up 2 bases and V 3 bases, and 11 bases lay outside the gene matches. In nucleotides, the CDR3 is TGCGCCAGCAGCTCCCTAACTAGCGCTAACACCTACAATGAGCAGTTCTTC. Translating it yields CASSSLTSANTYNEQFF. Full variable domain (outside the CDR3, taken from reference TRBV5-1 and TRBJ2-1): KAGVTQTPRYLIKTRGQQVTLSCSPISGHRSVSWYQQTPGQGLQFLFEYFSETQRNKGNFPGRFSGRQFSNSRSEMNVSTLELGDSALYLCASSSLTSANTYNEQFFGPGTRLTVL.

The V gene is TRBV4-3, the J gene TRBJ2-5, with 14 nucleotides matching TRBD2. This CDR3 region has 15 residues. With 2 bases clipped from V and 5 bases from J, the junction kept 1 base outside the gene matches. From germline, CDR1 is LGHNA and CDR2 YSLEER. CDR3 loop: CASSQRLAGGETQYF. The CDR3 coding sequence is TGCGCCAGCAGCCAAAGACTAGCGGGGGGGGAGACCCAGTACTTC.

This chain links TRBV2 with TRBJ1-3; D remains ambiguous. The V and J ends lost 7 bases and 0 bases respectively, with 22 bases between them. Germline V CDR1 and CDR2: SNHLY, FYNNEI. This CDR3 contains 18 residues. The CDR3 DNA is TGTGCCAGCACCCAGAAGAGTACCCGGTCCTCCTCTGGAAACACCATATATTTT. This gives the protein CASTQKSTRSSSGNTIYF.

The J gene is TRBJ1-4, the V gene TRBV10-3, with D unclear. The V end was cut by 2 bases, the J end by 0 bases, with 7 bases between. CDR1 is ENHRY and CDR2 is SYGVKD in the germline V gene. This CDR3 is 15 amino acids long. Here the CDR3 DNA reads TGTGCCATCAGTGAGAGGGCAGCAACTAATGAAAAACTGTTTTTT. Its translation: CAISERAATNEKLFF.

In DNA, the CDR3 is TGTGCCAGCAGTCTAGAGGTTACAGGTCCGGGGACCTTC. Translation gives CASSLEVTGPGTF. The chain joins TRBV9 to TRBJ1-2; D may be TRBD1 (5 bases). The V end lost 5 bases, the J end lost 14 bases, and 22 bases lay between the germline ends. This CDR3 is built from 13 residues. Germline lookup yields CDR1 SGDLS and CDR2 YYNGEE.

CDR3 sequence: CASSLLGREDSKQETQYF. CDR3 nucleotide sequence: TGTGCCAGCAGCCTCCTTGGGAGGGAGGACAGTAAACAAGAGACCCAGTACTTC. The V and J genes are TRBV11-2 and TRBJ2-5; the D gene is possibly TRBD2 (7 bases). The CDR3 is 18 residues long. The V gene's germline CDR1 is SGHAT and CDR2 FQNNGV. V was cut by 5 bases and J by 2 bases, with 24 bases left in between.

The gene calls are TRBV4-1 and TRBJ1-2; 7 positions match TRBD1. Germline V CDR1 and CDR2: MGHRA, YSYEKL. CDR3 length equals 16 residues. J was trimmed by 5 bases and V by 1 base; bases with no gene match: 10. For the CDR3, the DNA is TGCGCCAGCAGCCAAGTCACCCTGACAGGGTGGTATGGCTACACCTTC. This translates into CASSQVTLTGWYGYTF.

The V and J genes are TRBV20-1 and TRBJ2-3; D is unclear. The ends were cut back, 4 bases at V and 7 bases at J, with 9 bases in the middle. CDR3 size: 11 residues. In germline, CDR1 is DFQATT, CDR2 SNEGSKA (reference sequence). The CDR3 DNA sequence: TGCAGTGCTACGAGGACCCATACGCAGTATTTT. This codes for CSATRTHTQYF.

There are a few counts of this clone. V is TRBV5-4 and J is TRBJ1-2, with 8 bases aligning to TRBD1. Trimming took 5 bases from V and 2 from J; bases not matched to a gene: 5. The CDR3 sequence is 14 residues long. Germline V gene sequence: CDR1 SGHNT, CDR2 YYREEE (reference sequence). The CDR3 nucleotides read TGTGCCAGCAGATGGAACAGGGGGAACTATGGCTACACCTTC. It specifies CASRWNRGNYGYTF.

This chain links TRBV6-1 with TRBJ2-2; tentatively, D is TRBD2 (6 bases). V was cut by 1 base and J by 1 base, with 10 bases left in between. The length of the CDR3 is 16 residues. Looked up from germline, CDR1 is MNHNS and CDR2 is SASEGT. DNA for the CDR3: TGTGCCAGCAGTGAAGAAGAGGAGGGGAACACCGGGGAGCTGTTTTTT. It specifies CASSEEEEGNTGELFF.

The table lists this clone with a count of one. The V call is TRBV11-2, the J call TRBJ2-7; 8 bases are shared with TRBD1. The CDR3 extends over 16 amino acids. Per germline, CDR1 SGHAT and CDR2 FQNNGV. J lost 4 bases, V lost 0 bases, and 8 bases had no gene match. The CDR3 DNA reads as TGTGCCAGCAGCTTAGATGCCAGGGGGCTTCATTACGAGCAGTACTTC. It specifies CASSLDARGLHYEQYF.

The chain couples TRBV9 to TRBJ1-2; 7 bases line up with TRBD1. Germline-derived CDR1 and CDR2 are SGDLS and YYNGEE. The CDR3 length is 15 residues. Germline trimming cut 0 bases from V and 0 bases from J; bases unmatched to any gene: 2. This CDR3 reads CASSVGQGANYGYTF. CDR3 bases: TGTGCCAGCAGCGTAGGCCAGGGGGCTAACTATGGCTACACCTTC.

This sequence joins TRBV7-2 and TRBJ2-7; D is ambiguous. The CDR3 is made up of 17 amino acids. V gave up 0 bases and J gave up 2 bases, with 17 bases separating them. Germline V gives CDR1 SGHTA, CDR2 FQGNSA. DNA of the CDR3: TGTGCCAGCAGCTTAGCCACTCTTGCAGGCTTCCCCTACGAGCAGTACTTC. Translating gives CASSLATLAGFPYEQYF.

The chain links TRBV7-2 to TRBJ1-5; 7 bases line up with TRBD1. J lost 0 bases, V lost 6 bases, and 11 bases had no gene match. The CDR3 contains 17 residues. Germline V gene sequence: CDR1 SGHTA, CDR2 FQGNSA. The CDR3 is CASRQGTEGISNQPQHF. The CDR3 nucleotides read TGTGCCAGCAGGCAGGGGACAGAAGGAATTAGCAATCAGCCCCAGCATTTT.

This chain uses TRBV5-1 with TRBJ2-3; TRBD1 is a possible D gene (5 bases). CDR1 and CDR2 (germline): SGHRS, YFSETQ. CDR3 length: 12 residues. V lost 3 bases to trimming and J lost 5 bases, with 7 bases between them. The CDR3 loop is CASSSQGDTQYF. As DNA, the CDR3 is TGCGCCAGCAGCTCTCAGGGAGATACGCAGTATTTT.

V is TRBV5-1 and J is TRBJ2-1; 10 bases are a match to TRBD2. V was clipped by 3 bases and J by 4 bases; unmatched bases: 16. From germline, CDR1 is SGHRS and CDR2 YFSETQ. The CDR3 is 19 residues long. The CDR3 reads CASSSGLASIGKRYNEQFF. The CDR3 coding sequence is TGCGCCAGCAGCTCGGGACTAGCGTCAATTGGGAAGCGATACAATGAGCAGTTCTTC.

The chain uses TRBV7-2 and TRBJ2-6; tentative D call: TRBD2 (5 bases). Germline assignment: CDR1 SGHTA and CDR2 FQGNSA. V dropped 0 bases and J dropped 0 bases, with 6 bases sitting between them. The CDR3 extends over 16 amino acids. CDR3: CASSLARASGANVLTF. The CDR3 region has the DNA TGTGCCAGCAGCTTAGCGAGGGCCTCTGGGGCCAACGTCCTGACTTTC.

Worth noting for this clone: One junction end disagrees with the germline gene, perhaps due to a read error. The chain couples TRBV10-3 to TRBJ1-2, with a weak D call TRBD1 (5 bases). The CDR3 covers 13 residues. The germline CDR1 and CDR2 sequences are ENHRY and SYGVKD. The CDR3 DNA reads as TGTGCCATCAGTGACGCCGACAGAGGTGGTTATCGGTTC. This translates into CAISDADRGGYRF.

The J gene is TRBJ1-4, the V gene TRBV7-8; D uncertain. V was shortened by 2 bases and J by 8 bases, with 9 bases between the two germline ends. There are 13 residues in the CDR3. Germline-derived CDR1 and CDR2 are SGHVS and FQNEAQ. DNA of the CDR3: TGTGCCAGCAGCTTAACGGGATTCGAAAAACTGTTTTTT. It specifies CASSLTGFEKLFF. Drawing the rest from reference TRBV7-8 and TRBJ1-4, the complete variable domain is GAGVSQSPRYKVAKRGQDVALRCDPISGHVSLFWYQQALGQGPEFLTYFQNEAQLDKSGLPSDRFFAERPEGSVSTLKIQRTQQEDSAVYLCASSLTGFEKLFFGSGTQLSVL.

The chain recombines TRBV28 with TRBJ2-7, with TRBD2 matching over 9 bases. With 10 bases clipped from V and 5 bases from J, the junction kept 12 bases outside the gene matches. The CDR3 loop spans 14 amino acids. Germline assignment: CDR1 MDHEN and CDR2 SYDVKM. The CDR3 nucleotides read TGTGCCACGGCGGGGGGGCCTACAGCCCACGAGCAGTACTTC. Translation gives CATAGGPTAHEQYF.

The gene calls are TRBV15 and TRBJ2-7; D is possibly TRBD2 (6 bases). Germline lookup yields CDR1 LNHNV and CDR2 YYDKDF (reference sequence). V lost 0 bases, J lost 0 bases, and 12 bases lay in between. This CDR3 is built from 16 residues. The CDR3 region has the DNA TGTGCCACCAGCAGAGATGGGGGGTTAAGCTCCTACGAGCAGTACTTC. It encodes CATSRDGGLSSYEQYF.

The chain uses TRBV6-5 and TRBJ2-7, with D perhaps TRBD1 (6 bases). The germline CDR1 and CDR2 sequences are MNHEY and SVGAGI. The CDR3 totals 16 residues. Trimming took off 0 bases at V and 0 bases at J, with 12 bases between the two ends. The CDR3 nucleotides read TGTGCCAGCAGTTACTCGGACAGTTGGGACTCCTACGAGCAGTACTTC. It encodes CASSYSDSWDSYEQYF.

This clone was recorded only once. The chain employs TRBV19 and TRBJ1-2; D is possibly TRBD1 (5 bases). There are 13 residues in the CDR3. Per the germline V gene, CDR1 is LNHDA and CDR2 is SQIVND (reference sequence). The V end was cut by 7 bases, the J end by 4 bases, with 13 bases between. The DNA for the CDR3 is TGTGCCAGTACTCAGAGGGGTGCCTATGGCTACACCTTC. Translation: CASTQRGAYGYTF.

The genes are TRBV5-1 and TRBJ2-3, with TRBD1 matching over 9 bases. Germline CDR1 and CDR2: SGHRS and YFSETQ. The CDR3 has 14 residues. V was pared by 4 bases and J by 4 bases, with 4 bases of the junction left unmatched. CDR3: CASSLGQGPDTQYF. CDR3 DNA sequence: TGCGCCAGCAGCCTGGGACAGGGCCCAGATACGCAGTATTTT. The whole variable domain, filled in from reference TRBV5-1 and TRBJ2-3, reads KAGVTQTPRYLIKTRGQQVTLSCSPISGHRSVSWYQQTPGQGLQFLFEYFSETQRNKGNFPGRFSGRQFSNSRSEMNVSTLELGDSALYLCASSLGQGPDTQYFGPGTRLTVL.

The chain employs TRBV5-4 and TRBJ1-3; D not certain. V dropped 4 bases and J dropped 1 base, with 6 bases sitting between them. CDR3 length equals 13 residues. Germline CDR1 SGHNT, CDR2 YYREEE (reference sequence). This CDR3 is CASSPKSGNTIYF. The CDR3 nucleotides read TGTGCCAGCAGCCCGAAGTCTGGAAACACCATATATTTT.

V gene TRBV7-6 combines with J gene TRBJ2-7; TRBD1 matches at 7 bases. Per germline, CDR1 SGHVS and CDR2 FNYEAQ. The J segment lost 4 bases and the V segment lost 0 bases, leaving 9 bases of the junction unmatched. The CDR3 sequence is 16 residues long. Here the CDR3 DNA reads TGTGCCAGCAGCTTAGCGAGGGCAGGGGGAGCATACGAGCAGTACTTC. Protein product: CASSLARAGGAYEQYF.

This clone showed up just once. J is TRBJ2-7 and V is TRBV14; D not resolved. This CDR3 contains 15 residues. Germline V gene lookup returns CDR1 SGHDN and CDR2 FVKESK. V shed 3 bases and J shed 3 bases, with 15 bases lying between them. The CDR3 loop is CASSQVSIVDYEQYF. The CDR3 DNA sequence: TGTGCCAGCAGCCAGGTATCTATTGTGGACTACGAGCAGTACTTC.

This chain connects TRBV7-3 to TRBJ1-2; no definite D call. This CDR3 is 14 amino acids long. Germline V gene data show CDR1 as SGHTA and CDR2 as FQGTGA. V was pared by 0 bases and J by 5 bases, with 10 bases between. Here the CDR3 DNA reads TGTGCCAGCAGCTTAACCGGACGGGGTTATGGCTACACCTTC. Translating gives CASSLTGRGYGYTF.